Here is one T cell receptor beta chain with its context. No antigen is known for it. The data originate from a study of T cell responses to AZD1222 COVID-19 vaccine. The CDR3 runs 17 residues. Germline CDR1 reads LGHNA; CDR2 reads YNFKEQ. V was clipped by 0 bases and J by 8 bases, with 19 bases between them. Whole-study findings and limits: Most donors were white British, females outnumbered males, and clonal diversity was possibly underestimated. Recipients of AZD1222 seropositive at baseline numbered only 5 to 7. Compared with day 0, the breadth and depth of the Spike-specific TCR repertoire rose significantly after two doses of AZD1222.

Here immunoSEQ multiplex PCR was the method, and the copy in TCRdb shows in-frame clones only, minus some. The sample holds 72,000 or so clones, 85% seen once. The chain recombines TRBV4-2 with TRBJ1-4, with unresolved D. This receptor was identified in an adult in good health. Sample: peripheral blood, taken on day 0 of AZD1222 vaccination. CDR3 amino acids: CASSQDQVRGIREKLFF. CDR3 bases: TGTGCCAGCAGCCAAGATCAAGTGAGAGGGATCCGGGAAAAACTGTTTTTT.